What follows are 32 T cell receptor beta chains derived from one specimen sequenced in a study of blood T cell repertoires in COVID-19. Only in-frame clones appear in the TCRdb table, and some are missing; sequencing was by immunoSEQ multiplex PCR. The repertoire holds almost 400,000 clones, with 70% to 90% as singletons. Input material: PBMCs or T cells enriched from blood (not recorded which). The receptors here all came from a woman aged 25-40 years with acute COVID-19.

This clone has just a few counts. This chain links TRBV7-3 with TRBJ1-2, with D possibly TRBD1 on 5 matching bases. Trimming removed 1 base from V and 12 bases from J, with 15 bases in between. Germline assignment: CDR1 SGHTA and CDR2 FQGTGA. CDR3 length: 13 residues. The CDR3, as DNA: TGTGCCAGCAGCTTAATACGGGACTCAACCCACACCTTC. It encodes CASSLIRDSTHTF.

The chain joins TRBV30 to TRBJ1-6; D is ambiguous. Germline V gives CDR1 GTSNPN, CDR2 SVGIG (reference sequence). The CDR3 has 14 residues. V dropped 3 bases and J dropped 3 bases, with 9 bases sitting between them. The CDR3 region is CAWSEMIYNSPLHF. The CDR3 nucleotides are TGTGCCTGGAGCGAGATGATCTATAATTCACCCCTCCACTTT.

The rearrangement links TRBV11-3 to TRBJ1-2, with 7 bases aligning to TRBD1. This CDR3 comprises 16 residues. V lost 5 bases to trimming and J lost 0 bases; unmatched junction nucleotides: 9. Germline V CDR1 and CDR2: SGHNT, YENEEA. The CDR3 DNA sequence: TGTGCCAGCAGCACCGGGACAGTAACGCCTAACTATGGCTACACCTTC. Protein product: CASSTGTVTPNYGYTF.

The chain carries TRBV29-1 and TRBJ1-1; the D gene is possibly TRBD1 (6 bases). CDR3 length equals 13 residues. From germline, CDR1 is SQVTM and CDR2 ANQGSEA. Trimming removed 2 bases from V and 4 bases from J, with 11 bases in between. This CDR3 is CSVEIPGATEAFF. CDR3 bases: TGCAGCGTTGAAATTCCAGGGGCCACTGAAGCTTTCTTT.

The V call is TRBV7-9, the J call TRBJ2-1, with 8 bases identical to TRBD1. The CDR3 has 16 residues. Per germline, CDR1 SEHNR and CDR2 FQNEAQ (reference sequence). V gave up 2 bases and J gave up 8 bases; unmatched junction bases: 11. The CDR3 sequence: CASSLSPGGFGDEQFF. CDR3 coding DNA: TGTGCCAGCAGCTTATCTCCAGGGGGCTTTGGTGATGAGCAGTTCTTC.

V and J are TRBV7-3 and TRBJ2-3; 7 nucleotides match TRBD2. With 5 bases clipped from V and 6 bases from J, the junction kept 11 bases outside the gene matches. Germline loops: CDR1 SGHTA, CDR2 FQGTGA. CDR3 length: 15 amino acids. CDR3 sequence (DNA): TGTGCCAGCAGCCTGGGACTACCCCGCGGCGATACGCAGTATTTT. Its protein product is CASSLGLPRGDTQYF.

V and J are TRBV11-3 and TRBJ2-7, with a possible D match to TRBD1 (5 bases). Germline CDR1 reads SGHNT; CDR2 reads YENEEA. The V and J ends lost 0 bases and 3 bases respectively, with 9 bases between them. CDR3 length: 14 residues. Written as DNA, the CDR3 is TGTGCCAGCAGCTTAGAAGGGGCCAACTACGAGCAGTACTTC. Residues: CASSLEGANYEQYF.

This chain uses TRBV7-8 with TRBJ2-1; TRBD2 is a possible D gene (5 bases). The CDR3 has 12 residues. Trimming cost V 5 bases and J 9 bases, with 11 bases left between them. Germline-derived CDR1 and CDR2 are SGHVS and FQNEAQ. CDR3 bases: TGTGCCAGCAGCGGGCGGGTTGGTGAGCAGTTCTTC. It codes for CASSGRVGEQFF.

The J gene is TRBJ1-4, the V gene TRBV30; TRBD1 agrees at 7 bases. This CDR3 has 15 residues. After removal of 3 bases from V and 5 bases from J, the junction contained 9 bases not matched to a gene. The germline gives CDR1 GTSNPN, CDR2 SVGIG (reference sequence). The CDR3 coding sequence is TGTGCCTGGAGCGATAAGGGGGCGAGGAATGAAAAACTGTTTTTT. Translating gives CAWSDKGARNEKLFF.

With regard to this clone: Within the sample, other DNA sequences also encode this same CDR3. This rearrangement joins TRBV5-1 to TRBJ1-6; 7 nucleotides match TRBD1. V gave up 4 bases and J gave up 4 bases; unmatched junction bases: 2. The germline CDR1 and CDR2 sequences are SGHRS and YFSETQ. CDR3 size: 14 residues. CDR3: CASSPTGYNSPLHF. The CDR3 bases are TGCGCCAGCAGCCCGACAGGGTATAATTCACCCCTCCACTTT.

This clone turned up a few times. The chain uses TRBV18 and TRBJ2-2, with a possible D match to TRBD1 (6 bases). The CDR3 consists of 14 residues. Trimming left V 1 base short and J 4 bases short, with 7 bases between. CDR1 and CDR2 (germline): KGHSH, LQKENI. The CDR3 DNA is TGTGCCAGCTCACCACAAGGGGGCACCGGGGAGCTGTTTTTT. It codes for CASSPQGGTGELFF.

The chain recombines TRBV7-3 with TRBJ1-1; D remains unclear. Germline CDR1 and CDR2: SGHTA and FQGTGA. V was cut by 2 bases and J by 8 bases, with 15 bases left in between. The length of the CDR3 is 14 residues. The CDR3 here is CASSLGPMAREAFF. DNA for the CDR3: TGTGCCAGCAGCTTAGGGCCCATGGCCCGGGAAGCTTTCTTT.

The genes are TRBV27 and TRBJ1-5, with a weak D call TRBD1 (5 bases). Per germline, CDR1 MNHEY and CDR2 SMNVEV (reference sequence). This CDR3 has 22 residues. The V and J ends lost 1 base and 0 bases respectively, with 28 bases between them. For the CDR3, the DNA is TGTGCCAGCAGTTTATTCCCAATCCGGGACCTCGGAGGGCGATATAGCAATCAGCCCCAGCATTTT. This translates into CASSLFPIRDLGGRYSNQPQHF.

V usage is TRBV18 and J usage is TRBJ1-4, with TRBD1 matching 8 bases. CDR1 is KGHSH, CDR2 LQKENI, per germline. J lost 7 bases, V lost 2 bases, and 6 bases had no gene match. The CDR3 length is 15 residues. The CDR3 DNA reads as TGTGCCAGCTCACCAATCGGGACAGGCCTTGAAAAACTGTTTTTT. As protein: CASSPIGTGLEKLFF.

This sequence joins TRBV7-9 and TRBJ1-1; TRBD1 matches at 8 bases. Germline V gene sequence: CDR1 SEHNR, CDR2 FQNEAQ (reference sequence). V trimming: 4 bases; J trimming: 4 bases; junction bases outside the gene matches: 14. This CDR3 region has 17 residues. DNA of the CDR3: TGTGCCAGCAGCTCCCAGGTGACAGGGGATGAGAGCACTGAAGCTTTCTTT. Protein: CASSSQVTGDESTEAFF.

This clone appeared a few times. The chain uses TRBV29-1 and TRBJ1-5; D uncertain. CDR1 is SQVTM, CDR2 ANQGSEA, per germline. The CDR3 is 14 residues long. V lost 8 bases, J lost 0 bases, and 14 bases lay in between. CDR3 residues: CSLAAGNSNQPQHF. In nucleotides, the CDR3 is TGCAGCCTGGCGGCCGGCAATAGCAATCAGCCCCAGCATTTT.

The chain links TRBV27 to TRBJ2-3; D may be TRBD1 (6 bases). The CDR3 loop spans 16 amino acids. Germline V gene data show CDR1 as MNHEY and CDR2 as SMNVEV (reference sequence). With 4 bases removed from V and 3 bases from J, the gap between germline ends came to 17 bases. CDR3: CASSSQWTEITDTQYF. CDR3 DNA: TGTGCCAGCAGTTCACAATGGACAGAAATTACAGATACGCAGTATTTT.

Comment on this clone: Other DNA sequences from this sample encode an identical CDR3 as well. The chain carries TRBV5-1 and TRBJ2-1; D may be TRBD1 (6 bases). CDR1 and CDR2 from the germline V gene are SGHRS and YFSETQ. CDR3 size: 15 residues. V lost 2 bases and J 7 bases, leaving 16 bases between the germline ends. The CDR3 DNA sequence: TGCGCCAGCAGCTTAACGGCAGGGGCCCTTAATGAGCAGTTCTTC. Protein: CASSLTAGALNEQFF.

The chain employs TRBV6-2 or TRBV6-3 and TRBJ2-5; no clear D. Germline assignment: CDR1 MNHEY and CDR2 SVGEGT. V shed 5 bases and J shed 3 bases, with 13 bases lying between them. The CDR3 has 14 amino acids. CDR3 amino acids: CASSRVRFKETQYF. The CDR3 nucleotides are TGTGCCAGCAGTCGCGTACGCTTTAAAGAGACCCAGTACTTC.

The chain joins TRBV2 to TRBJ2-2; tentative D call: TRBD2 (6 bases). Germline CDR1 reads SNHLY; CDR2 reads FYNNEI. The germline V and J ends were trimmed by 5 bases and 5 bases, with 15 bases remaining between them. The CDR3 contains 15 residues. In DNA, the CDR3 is TGTGCCAGCAGTTCACTAGCAGTAGAGACCGGGGAGCTGTTTTTT. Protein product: CASSSLAVETGELFF. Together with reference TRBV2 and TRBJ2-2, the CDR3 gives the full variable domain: EPEVTQTPSHQVTQMGQEVILRCVPISNHLYFYWYRQILGQKVEFLVSFYNNEISEKSEIFDDQFSVERPDGSNFTLKIRSTKLEDSAMYFCASSSLAVETGELFFGEGSRLTVL.

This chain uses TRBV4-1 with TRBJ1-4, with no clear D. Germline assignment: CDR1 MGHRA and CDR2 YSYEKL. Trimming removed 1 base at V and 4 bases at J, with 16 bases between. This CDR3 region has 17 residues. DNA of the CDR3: TGCGCCAGCAGCCAAGTGGGCAGACGGTTGATTAATGAAAAACTGTTTTTT. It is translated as CASSQVGRRLINEKLFF.

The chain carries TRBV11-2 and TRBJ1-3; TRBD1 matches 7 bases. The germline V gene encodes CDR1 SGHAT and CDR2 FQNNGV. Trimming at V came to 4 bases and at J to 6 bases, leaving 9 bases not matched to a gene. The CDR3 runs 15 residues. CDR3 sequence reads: CASSSPRGKANTIYF. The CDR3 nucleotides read TGTGCCAGCAGCTCACCCAGGGGGAAGGCAAACACCATATATTTT.

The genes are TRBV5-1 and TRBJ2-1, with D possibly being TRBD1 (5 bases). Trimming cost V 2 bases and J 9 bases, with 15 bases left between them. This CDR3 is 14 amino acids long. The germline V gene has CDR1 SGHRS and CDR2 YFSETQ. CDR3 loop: CASSLLGLTIEQFF. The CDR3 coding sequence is TGCGCCAGCAGCTTACTGGGGCTTACCATTGAGCAGTTCTTC.

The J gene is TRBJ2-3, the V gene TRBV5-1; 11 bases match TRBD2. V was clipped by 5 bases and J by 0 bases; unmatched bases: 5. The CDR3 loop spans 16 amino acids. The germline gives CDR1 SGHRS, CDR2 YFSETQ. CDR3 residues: CASRHGLAGSTDTQYF. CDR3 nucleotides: TGCGCCAGCAGGCACGGACTAGCGGGTAGCACAGATACGCAGTATTTT. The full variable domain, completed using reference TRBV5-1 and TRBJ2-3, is KAGVTQTPRYLIKTRGQQVTLSCSPISGHRSVSWYQQTPGQGLQFLFEYFSETQRNKGNFPGRFSGRQFSNSRSEMNVSTLELGDSALYLCASRHGLAGSTDTQYFGPGTRLTVL.

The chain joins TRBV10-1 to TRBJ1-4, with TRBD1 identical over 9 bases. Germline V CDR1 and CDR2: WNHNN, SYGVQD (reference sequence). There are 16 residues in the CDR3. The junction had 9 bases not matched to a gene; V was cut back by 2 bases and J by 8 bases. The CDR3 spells CASSEKRTGVWEKLFF. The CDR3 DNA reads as TGCGCCAGCAGTGAGAAACGGACAGGGGTTTGGGAAAAACTGTTTTTT.

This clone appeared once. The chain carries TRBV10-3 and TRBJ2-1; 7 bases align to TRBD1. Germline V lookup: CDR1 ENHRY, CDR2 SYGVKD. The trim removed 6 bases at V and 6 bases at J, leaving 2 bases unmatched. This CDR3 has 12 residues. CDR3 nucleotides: TGTGCCATCAGCAGGGGGAGCAATGAGCAGTTCTTC. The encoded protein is CAISRGSNEQFF.

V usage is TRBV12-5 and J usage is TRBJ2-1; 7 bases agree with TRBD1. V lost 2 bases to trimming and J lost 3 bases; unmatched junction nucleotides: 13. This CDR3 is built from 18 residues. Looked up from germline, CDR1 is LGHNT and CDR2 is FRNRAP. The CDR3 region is CASGLLPDGTDLYNEQFF. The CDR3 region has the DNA TGTGCTAGTGGTTTGTTACCGGACGGGACAGACCTCTACAATGAGCAGTTCTTC. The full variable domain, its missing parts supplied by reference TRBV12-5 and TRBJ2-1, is DARVTQTPRHKVTEMGQEVTMRCQPILGHNTVFWYRQTMMQGLELLAYFRNRAPLDDSGMPKDRFSAEMPDATLATLKIQPSEPRDSAVYFCASGLLPDGTDLYNEQFFGPGTRLTVL.

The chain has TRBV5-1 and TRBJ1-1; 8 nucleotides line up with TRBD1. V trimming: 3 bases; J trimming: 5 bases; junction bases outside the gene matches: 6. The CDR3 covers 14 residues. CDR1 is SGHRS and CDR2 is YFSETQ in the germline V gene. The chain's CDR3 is CASSSRGLGTEAFF. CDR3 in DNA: TGCGCCAGCAGCTCCAGGGGGCTGGGGACTGAAGCTTTCTTT.

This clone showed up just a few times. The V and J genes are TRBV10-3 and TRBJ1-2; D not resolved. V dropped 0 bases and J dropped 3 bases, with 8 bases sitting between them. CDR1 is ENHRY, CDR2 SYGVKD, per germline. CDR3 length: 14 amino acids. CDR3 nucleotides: TGTGCCATCAGTGAGTCTCAGGCCCACTATGGCTACACCTTC. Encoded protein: CAISESQAHYGYTF.

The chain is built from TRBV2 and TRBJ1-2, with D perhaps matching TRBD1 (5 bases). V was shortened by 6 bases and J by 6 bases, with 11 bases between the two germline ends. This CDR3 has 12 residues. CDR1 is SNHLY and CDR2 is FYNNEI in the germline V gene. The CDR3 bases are TGTGCCAGCAGGGAGGGGACTGATGGCTACACCTTC. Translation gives CASREGTDGYTF.

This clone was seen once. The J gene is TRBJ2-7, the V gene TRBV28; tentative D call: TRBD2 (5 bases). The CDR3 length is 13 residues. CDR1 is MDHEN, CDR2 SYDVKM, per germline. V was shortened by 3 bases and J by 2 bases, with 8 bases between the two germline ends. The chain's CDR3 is CASSFIGTYEQYF. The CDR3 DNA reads TGTGCCAGCAGTTTTATCGGGACCTACGAGCAGTACTTC.

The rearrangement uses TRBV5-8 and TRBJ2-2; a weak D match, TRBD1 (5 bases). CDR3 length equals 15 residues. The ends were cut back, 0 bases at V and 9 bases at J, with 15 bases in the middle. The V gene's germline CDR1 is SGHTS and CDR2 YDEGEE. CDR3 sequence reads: CASSLDVRVFRELFF. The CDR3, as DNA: TGTGCCAGCAGCTTGGATGTCAGGGTCTTTAGGGAGCTGTTTTTT.